This T cell receptor (beta chain) was identified during a study of shared clonotypes between healthy human individuals. The CDR3 spans 14 residues. Germline V gene lookup returns CDR1 SNHLY and CDR2 FYNNEI. J lost 4 bases, V lost 1 base, and 2 bases had no gene match. This table comes from immunoSEQ multiplex PCR, and its TCRdb copy is limited to in-frame clones, with some not included. The sample includes 850,000 to 1,200,000 clones, about 77% seen only once; the top ten take about 1.5%. Notes on this clone: Different DNA sequences within this sample yield the same CDR3.

The chain recombines TRBV2 with TRBJ1-2; 8 bases are shared with TRBD1. This sequence was found in a man aged 18 to 29 in good health. Sequencing was done on a sample of memory CD4+ T cells sorted from blood. Subset described: CD45RA-negative fraction. CDR3 coding DNA: TGTGCCAGCAGTGAAGGACAGGGGCCCTATGGCTACACCTTC. Its translation: CASSEGQGPYGYTF.